This T cell receptor beta chain originates from a study of identical twins. This clonotype was detected many times. Its antigen is not identified. Germline CDR1 reads LGHNT; CDR2 reads FRNRAP. Trimming removed 0 bases at V and 2 bases at J, with 14 bases between. CDR3 length: 17 residues. Study outcomes and limitations: Cross-sectional statistics underpinned the conclusions; the same donors were not followed. Clonotypes of the beta chain that were abundant in cord blood carried fewer insertions (memory repertoires showed none). Out-of-frame TCR alpha sharing in monozygotic twins exceeded recombination model predictions.

A single record per CDR3 protein comes from TCRdb applying MiXCR to the 5' RACE reads. The data contain about 100,000 distinct CDR3 sequences, 5.9% of them singletons. The origin of this receptor is a woman aged 45 to 65 in good health. The sample was memory T cells sorted from blood. The rearrangement joins TRBV12-5 to TRBJ1-5; D may be TRBD1 (5 bases). CDR3 DNA: TGTGCTAGTGGTTTGGTACTGACCGGGACCCGCAATCAGCCCCAGCATTTT. Protein product: CASGLVLTGTRNQPQHF.